These T cell receptor beta chains were read from a single sample in a study of read filtering for tumor transcriptome and immune sequencing. TCRdb re-analysed the reads in MiXCR, keeping a single row per CDR3 protein. In the table there are 45,000 to 50,000 distinct CDR3 sequences, 9.5% to 15% of which are singletons. Sequencing was done on a sample of a population of CD138-negative cells sorted from bone marrow. The source of these receptors is a donor at least 40 years old with multiple myeloma. Each CDR3 is given with its conserved first and last residue. Fields, in order: CDR3 protein, J gene, V gene.

CDR3: CASSLVTSGTNEQFF; J: TRBJ2-1; V: TRBV5-1
CDR3: CASSSDRGPQHF; J: TRBJ1-5; V: TRBV7-8
CDR3: CASSPLQRLATRHNEQFF; J: TRBJ2-1; V: TRBV11-2
CDR3: CASRPDDLHEQFF; J: TRBJ2-1; V: TRBV6-6
CDR3: CASSEYRGGSGELFF; J: TRBJ2-2; V: TRBV7-2
CDR3: CASSIGTNHDYNEQFF; J: TRBJ2-1; V: TRBV19
CDR3: CASSSTGTDIAEKLFF; J: TRBJ1-4; V: TRBV7-8
CDR3: CASSLGSATNEKLFF; J: TRBJ1-4; V: TRBV7-2
CDR3: CSVVLHGGNGQPQHF; J: TRBJ1-5; V: TRBV29-1
CDR3: CASNPSRPDEQYF; J: TRBJ2-7; V: TRBV28
CDR3: CAWSVIGSTDTQYF; J: TRBJ2-3; V: TRBV30
CDR3: CASSPQDPHTGELFF; J: TRBJ2-2; V: TRBV18
CDR3: CSAKGQSNTGELFF; J: TRBJ2-2; V: TRBV20-1
CDR3: CASRREGETQYF; J: TRBJ2-5; V: TRBV2
CDR3: CSAGPQMNTEAFF; J: TRBJ1-1; V: TRBV20-1
CDR3: CASSFEDSPLHF; J: TRBJ1-6; V: TRBV12-3/TRBV12-4
CDR3: CSPFLGTDTQYF; J: TRBJ2-3; V: TRBV29-1
CDR3: CSVEDGGYEQYF; J: TRBJ2-7; V: TRBV29-1
CDR3: CASSQRNTEAFF; J: TRBJ1-1; V: TRBV4-2
CDR3: CASSQDAEAFF; J: TRBJ1-1; V: TRBV3-1
CDR3: CASSLFADNEQFF; J: TRBJ2-1; V: TRBV28
CDR3: CASSGGLSNQPQHF; J: TRBJ1-5; V: TRBV6-1
CDR3: CASSLQGPGNTIYF; J: TRBJ1-3; V: TRBV12-3/TRBV12-4
CDR3: CASSLSQGLGQPQHF; J: TRBJ1-5; V: TRBV12-3/TRBV12-4
CDR3: CASSVAGGLNQPQHF; J: TRBJ1-5; V: TRBV5-1
CDR3: CSAWTGPNTEAFF; J: TRBJ1-1; V: TRBV20-1
CDR3: CASRDSSRAFF; J: TRBJ1-1; V: TRBV6-5
CDR3: CASGSTGLETQYF; J: TRBJ2-5; V: TRBV27
CDR3: CATSREGGHQPQHF; J: TRBJ1-5; V: TRBV15
CDR3: CASSQDLGTRAYEQYF; J: TRBJ2-7; V: TRBV4-3
CDR3: CASSGYRDQPQHF; J: TRBJ1-5; V: TRBV18
CDR3: CASSQDSTSGNEQFF; J: TRBJ2-1; V: TRBV4-1
CDR3: CASSSPGTTTFSYEQYF; J: TRBJ2-7; V: TRBV7-8
CDR3: CASSHGTGAEGTQYF; J: TRBJ2-5; V: TRBV5-5
CDR3: CASSQDAGQGVGDTQYF; J: TRBJ2-3; V: TRBV4-3
CDR3: CSVVDGDIQYF; J: TRBJ2-4; V: TRBV29-1
CDR3: CASSSSRGANVLTF; J: TRBJ2-6; V: TRBV27
CDR3: CASSHLKGDGQYF; J: TRBJ2-7; V: TRBV3-1
CDR3: CASSLADLGDTQYF; J: TRBJ2-3; V: TRBV7-9
CDR3: CASSQENRIQFF; J: TRBJ2-1; V: TRBV3-1
CDR3: CAWSSGLSNQPQHF; J: TRBJ1-5; V: TRBV30
CDR3: CASSWGSGTYEQYF; J: TRBJ2-7; V: TRBV7-2
CDR3: CSVEDSPRRDTEAFF; J: TRBJ1-1; V: TRBV29-1
CDR3: CASSRTGVGETQYF; J: TRBJ2-5; V: TRBV5-1
CDR3: CATNTRQGLGNEQFF; J: TRBJ2-1; V: TRBV15
CDR3: CASGYASLVGITEAFF; J: TRBJ1-1; V: TRBV6-2/TRBV6-3
CDR3: CASSSNPPGTLGYGYTF; J: TRBJ1-2; V: TRBV5-1
CDR3: CASSAPGQGGYEQYF; J: TRBJ2-7; V: TRBV28
CDR3: CASRSLAPGNNEQFF; J: TRBJ2-1; V: TRBV28
CDR3: CASSPSLALAKNIQYF; J: TRBJ2-4; V: TRBV6-5
CDR3: CSARARDRGVTEAFF; J: TRBJ1-1; V: TRBV20-1
CDR3: CASSFESGDNEQFF; J: TRBJ2-1; V: TRBV27
CDR3: CASSLTGSGELFF; J: TRBJ2-2; V: TRBV7-3
CDR3: CSASGISDEQFF; J: TRBJ2-1; V: TRBV20-1
CDR3: CASSFDLGISSYNEQFF; J: TRBJ2-1; V: TRBV7-6
CDR3: CASSQSTAEVWETQYF; J: TRBJ2-5; V: TRBV4-1